The 13 T cell receptor beta chains listed next were all sequenced from one sample in a study of CD8 T cells in ankylosing spondylitis. General study findings and limits: Roughly 8 highly homologous variants formed a TCR beta motif that appeared characteristic of ankylosing spondylitis blood.

TCRdb reprocessed the 5' RACE reads via MiXCR and lists one record per CDR3 protein. Counted here are around 140,000 distinct CDR3 sequences, approximately 17% occurring once; the ten biggest clones make up 33%. For these receptors, no antigen is known. The material sequenced was blood, either unsorted or a sorted T cell fraction (not recorded which). The receptors shown here come from a male donor with ankylosing spondylitis.

The chain couples TRBV9 to TRBJ2-3; D not resolved. The CDR3 is made up of 12 amino acids. The germline V gene encodes CDR1 SGDLS and CDR2 YYNGEE. Trimming removed 0 bases at V and 6 bases at J, with 5 bases between. CDR3: CASSVAGDTQYF. As DNA, the CDR3 is TGTGCCAGCAGCGTAGCCGGGGATACGCAGTATTTT.

This clonotype was observed a few times. V and J are TRBV29-1 and TRBJ1-2; D is ambiguous. The CDR3 loop spans 11 amino acids. In germline, CDR1 is SQVTM, CDR2 ANQGSEA. V was pared by 7 bases and J by 4 bases, with 10 bases between. The CDR3 is CSAPEIYGYTF. CDR3 bases: TGCAGCGCTCCGGAGATCTATGGCTACACCTTC.

The J gene is TRBJ2-7, the V gene TRBV4-3; perhaps D is TRBD1 or TRBD2 (6 bases each). The germline V gene has CDR1 LGHNA and CDR2 YSLEER. CDR3 size: 15 residues. V dropped 1 base and J dropped 5 bases, with 15 bases sitting between them. The CDR3 is CASSQGRAGVNEQYF. Written as DNA, the CDR3 is TGCGCCAGCAGCCAAGGGAGGGCAGGGGTCAACGAGCAGTACTTC.

The chain joins TRBV7-9 to TRBJ1-4; tentatively, D is TRBD1 (5 bases). CDR1 is SEHNR, CDR2 FQNEAQ, per germline (reference sequence). Trimming cost V 7 bases and J 3 bases, with 15 bases left between them. CDR3 length: 15 amino acids. CDR3 residues: CASIRSGTANEKLFF. The DNA for the CDR3 is TGTGCCAGCATCCGATCAGGGACGGCTAATGAAAAACTGTTTTTT.

The V and J genes are TRBV2 and TRBJ2-5; D gene ambiguous. CDR3 size: 14 residues. Germline V gives CDR1 SNHLY, CDR2 FYNNEI. Between the trimmed V and J ends, which lost 1 base and 4 bases, there was a span of 10 bases. The CDR3 region has the DNA TGTGCCAGCAGTGAAGGGTCTTCCTCAGAGACCCAGTACTTC. Translated, it gives CASSEGSSSETQYF.

This clonotype appeared a few times. This CDR3 is CASRGQGLDEKLFF. CDR3 DNA sequence: TGTGCCAGCCGGGGACAGGGGTTAGATGAAAAACTGTTTTTT. The chain carries TRBV7-2 and TRBJ1-4; 10 bases are a match to TRBD1. CDR1 and CDR2 from the germline V gene are SGHTA and FQGNSA. The CDR3 totals 14 residues. Unmatched junction bases numbered 6, after V lost 8 bases and J lost 6 bases.

The chain links TRBV7-9 to TRBJ1-4; the D gene is possibly TRBD1 (6 bases). The CDR3 length is 16 residues. CDR1 is SEHNR and CDR2 is FQNEAQ in the germline V gene (reference sequence). V shed 5 bases and J shed 8 bases, with 21 bases lying between them. The CDR3 here is CASSPPGGHYREKLFF. The CDR3 DNA is TGTGCCAGCAGCCCACCTGGGGGCCACTATCGGGAAAAACTGTTTTTT.

CDR3 sequence reads: CASSEPQSSGRGDEQFF. CDR3 DNA sequence: TGTGCCAGCAGCGAGCCCCAATCCAGCGGGAGGGGTGATGAGCAGTTCTTC. The V call is TRBV9, the J call TRBJ2-1; 10 bases fit TRBD2. Per the germline V gene, CDR1 is SGDLS and CDR2 is YYNGEE. This CDR3 has 17 residues. V was pared by 3 bases and J by 8 bases, with 14 bases of the junction left unmatched. The whole variable domain, remainder taken from reference TRBV9 and TRBJ2-1, is DSGVTQTPKHLITATGQRVTLRCSPRSGDLSVYWYQQSLDQGLQFLIQYYNGEERAKGNILERFSAQQFPDLHSELNLSSLELGDSALYFCASSEPQSSGRGDEQFFGPGTRLTVL.

The chain couples TRBV20-1 to TRBJ2-2, with no clear D. The CDR3 is made up of 13 amino acids. Per germline, CDR1 DFQATT and CDR2 SNEGSKA (reference sequence). Trimming took 3 bases from V and 3 from J, leaving 8 bases between them. The CDR3 protein is CSARGTYTGELFF. DNA of the CDR3: TGCAGTGCTAGGGGAACCTACACCGGGGAGCTGTTTTTT.

This clonotype turned up a few times. The genes are TRBV2 and TRBJ2-7; 11 nucleotides line up with TRBD1. The length of the CDR3 is 13 residues. V trimming: 10 bases; J trimming: 4 bases; junction bases outside the gene matches: 6. The germline V gene encodes CDR1 SNHLY and CDR2 FYNNEI. CDR3 sequence reads: CATRDRGRYEQYF. CDR3 sequence (DNA): TGTGCCACCCGGGACAGGGGGAGATACGAGCAGTACTTC.

The chain uses TRBV20-1 and TRBJ2-2; a possible D gene is TRBD2 (5 bases). Germline V gives CDR1 DFQATT, CDR2 SNEGSKA (reference sequence). The CDR3 is 14 residues long. Between the trimmed V and J ends, which lost 8 bases and 2 bases, there was a span of 15 bases. CDR3 loop: CSCRGSQNTGELFF. For the CDR3, the DNA is TGCAGTTGCAGAGGGTCCCAAAACACCGGGGAGCTGTTTTTT.

The chain links TRBV6-2 or TRBV6-3 to TRBJ1-5; D gene unclear. The CDR3 contains 16 residues. CDR1 MNHEY and CDR2 SVGEGT come from the germline V gene. The V end was cut by 4 bases, the J end by 4 bases, with 17 bases between. The CDR3 sequence: CASSFPWRVRNQPQHF. The DNA for the CDR3 is TGTGCCAGCAGTTTTCCTTGGAGGGTTCGAAATCAGCCCCAGCATTTT.

The CDR3 DNA is TGTGCCAGCAGTTTATCGGGGTGGGACAGGGGCAATCAGCCCCAGCATTTT. This codes for CASSLSGWDRGNQPQHF. The chain joins TRBV27 to TRBJ1-5; the match to TRBD1 covers 9 bases. V was clipped by 0 bases and J by 2 bases; unmatched bases: 5. Germline values: CDR1 MNHEY, CDR2 SMNVEV (reference sequence). The CDR3 has 17 amino acids.